This paragraph reports one TCR beta chain. The sample is drawn from a study of blood T cell repertoires in COVID-19. This CDR3 region has 16 residues. Trimming cost V 1 base and J 13 bases, with 23 bases left between them. Germline-derived CDR1 and CDR2 are MGHRA and YSYEKL. Original processing methods: How many nucleated cells were present was estimated from reference gene primer amplification. Here immunoSEQ multiplex PCR was the method, and the copy in TCRdb shows in-frame clones only, minus some. The D gene and trimming were derived from the DNA, and the V and J assignments and clone size from that table. Of about 58,000 clones detected, over 75% appear once; the ten largest clones hold around 15%.

The V call is TRBV4-1, the J call TRBJ2-1, with a tentative D call TRBD2 (6 bases). This TCR was sampled from a woman between 55 and 75 years old with active COVID-19. The specimen was peripheral blood. The CDR3 nucleotides read TGCGCCAGCAGCCAAGCCGACCTCCAGACTAGGGTGGCTCAGTTCTTC. Translating it yields CASSQADLQTRVAQFF.